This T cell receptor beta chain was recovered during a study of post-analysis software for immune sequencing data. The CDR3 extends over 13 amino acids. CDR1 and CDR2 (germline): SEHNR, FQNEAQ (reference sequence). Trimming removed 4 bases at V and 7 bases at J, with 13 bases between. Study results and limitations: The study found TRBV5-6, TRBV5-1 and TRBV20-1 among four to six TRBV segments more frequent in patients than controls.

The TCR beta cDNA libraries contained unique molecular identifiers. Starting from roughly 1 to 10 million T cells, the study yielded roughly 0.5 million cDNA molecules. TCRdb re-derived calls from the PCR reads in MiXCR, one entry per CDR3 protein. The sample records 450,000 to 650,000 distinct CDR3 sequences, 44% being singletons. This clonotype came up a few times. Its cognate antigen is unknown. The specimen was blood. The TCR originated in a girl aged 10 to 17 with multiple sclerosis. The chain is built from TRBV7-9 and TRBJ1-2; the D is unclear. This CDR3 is CASSWGEVPGYTF. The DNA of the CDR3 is TGTGCCAGCAGCTGGGGTGAGGTTCCTGGCTACACCTTC.